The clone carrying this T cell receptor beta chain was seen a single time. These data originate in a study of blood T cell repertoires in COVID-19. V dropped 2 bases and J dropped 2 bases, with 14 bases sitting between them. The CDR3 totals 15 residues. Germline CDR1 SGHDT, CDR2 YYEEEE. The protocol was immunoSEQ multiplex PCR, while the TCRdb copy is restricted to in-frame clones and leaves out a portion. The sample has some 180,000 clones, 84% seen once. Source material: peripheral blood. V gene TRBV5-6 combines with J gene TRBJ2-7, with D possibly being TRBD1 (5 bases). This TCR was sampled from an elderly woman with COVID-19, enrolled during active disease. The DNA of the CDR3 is TGTGCCAGCAGCTTCAGGAACAGGCAGGCCTACGAGCAGTACTTC. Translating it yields CASSFRNRQAYEQYF.